This TCR beta chain was recovered during a study of T cell responses to AZD1222 COVID-19 vaccine. TCRdb's copy holds only in-frame clones and misses some; the assay was immunoSEQ multiplex PCR. The sample lists 150,000 or so clones; 80% to 95% were seen once. Study-level findings and limits: Nearly half of spike-specific TCRs reportedly target unmutated variant regions. It should be noted that donors were predominantly white British and more often female, and clonal diversity was possibly underestimated. The number of AZD1222 recipients seropositive at baseline was only 5 to 7. Elevations in Spike-specific TCR breadth and depth followed administration of two AZD1222 doses.

The J segment lost 9 bases and the V segment lost 6 bases, leaving 5 bases of the junction unmatched. The CDR3 contains 14 residues. CDR1 and CDR2 (germline): SNHLY, FYNNEI. About this clone itself: The target antigen is unknown.

The J gene is TRBJ2-1, the V gene TRBV2; 13 nucleotides line up with TRBD2. This TCR derives from an adult in good health. Source: peripheral blood, taken on day 0 of MenACWY control vaccination. The CDR3: CASSGLAGAGEQFF. CDR3 in DNA: TGTGCCAGCAGCGGACTAGCGGGGGCCGGTGAGCAGTTCTTC.